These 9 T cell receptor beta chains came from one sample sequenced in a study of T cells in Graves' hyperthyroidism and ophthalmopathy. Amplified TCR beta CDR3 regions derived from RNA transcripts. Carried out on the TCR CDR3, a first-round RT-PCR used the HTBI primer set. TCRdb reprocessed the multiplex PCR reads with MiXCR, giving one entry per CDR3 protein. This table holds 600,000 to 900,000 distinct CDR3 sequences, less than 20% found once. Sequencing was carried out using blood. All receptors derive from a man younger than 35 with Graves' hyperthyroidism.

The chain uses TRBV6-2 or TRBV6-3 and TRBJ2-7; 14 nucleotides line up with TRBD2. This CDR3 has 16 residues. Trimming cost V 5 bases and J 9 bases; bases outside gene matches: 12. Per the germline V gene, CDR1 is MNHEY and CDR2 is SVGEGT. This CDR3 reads CASSGGLAGVSHGQYF. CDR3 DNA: TGTGCCAGCAGTGGGGGACTAGCGGGAGTAAGCCACGGGCAGTACTTC.

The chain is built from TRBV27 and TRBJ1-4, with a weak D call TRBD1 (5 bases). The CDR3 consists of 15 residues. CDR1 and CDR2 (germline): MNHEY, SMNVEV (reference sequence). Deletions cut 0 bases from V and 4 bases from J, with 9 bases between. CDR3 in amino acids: CASSLSTGRNEKLFF. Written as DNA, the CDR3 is TGTGCCAGCAGTTTATCCACGGGGCGTAATGAAAAACTGTTTTTT.

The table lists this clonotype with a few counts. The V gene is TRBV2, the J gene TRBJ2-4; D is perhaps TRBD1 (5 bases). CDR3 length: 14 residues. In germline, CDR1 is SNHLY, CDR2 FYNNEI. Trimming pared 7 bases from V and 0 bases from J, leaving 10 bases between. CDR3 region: CASTWTTAKNIQYF. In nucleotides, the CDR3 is TGTGCCAGCACATGGACAACAGCCAAAAACATTCAGTACTTC.

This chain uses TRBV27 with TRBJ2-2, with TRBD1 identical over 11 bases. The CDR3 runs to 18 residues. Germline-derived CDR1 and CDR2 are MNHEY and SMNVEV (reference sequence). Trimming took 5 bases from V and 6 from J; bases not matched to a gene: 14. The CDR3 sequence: CASSPIAPGQGVAGELFF. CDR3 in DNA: TGTGCCAGCAGTCCCATCGCTCCGGGACAGGGGGTGGCCGGGGAGCTGTTTTTT.

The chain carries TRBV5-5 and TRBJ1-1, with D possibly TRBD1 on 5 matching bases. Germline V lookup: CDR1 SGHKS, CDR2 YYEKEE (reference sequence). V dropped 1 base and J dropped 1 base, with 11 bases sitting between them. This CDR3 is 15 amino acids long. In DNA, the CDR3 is TGTGCCAGCAGCTTGATATGGGGGACGAACACTGAAGCTTTCTTT. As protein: CASSLIWGTNTEAFF.

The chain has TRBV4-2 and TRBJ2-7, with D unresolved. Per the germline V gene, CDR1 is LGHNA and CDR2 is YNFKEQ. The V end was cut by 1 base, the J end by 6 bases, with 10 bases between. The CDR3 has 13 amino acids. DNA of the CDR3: TGTGCCAGCAGCCAAGGGCGCGAGGCCGAGCAGTACTTC. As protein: CASSQGREAEQYF.

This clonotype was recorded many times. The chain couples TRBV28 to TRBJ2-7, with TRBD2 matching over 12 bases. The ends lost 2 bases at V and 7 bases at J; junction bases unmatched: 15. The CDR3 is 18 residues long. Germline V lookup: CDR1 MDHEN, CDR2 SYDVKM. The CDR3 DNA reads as TGTGCCAGCAGTTTACTCCTCGTGCGACTAGCGGGAGAGCATGAGCAGTACTTC. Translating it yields CASSLLLVRLAGEHEQYF. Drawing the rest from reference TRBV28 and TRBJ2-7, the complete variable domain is DVKVTQSSRYLVKRTGEKVFLECVQDMDHENMFWYRQDPGLGLRLIYFSYDVKMKEKGDIPEGYSVSREKKERFSLILESASTNQTSMYLCASSLLLVRLAGEHEQYFGPGTRLTVT.

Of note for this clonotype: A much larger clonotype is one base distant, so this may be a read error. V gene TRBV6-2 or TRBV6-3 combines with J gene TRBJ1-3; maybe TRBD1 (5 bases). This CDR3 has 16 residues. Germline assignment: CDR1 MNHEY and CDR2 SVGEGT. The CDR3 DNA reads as TGTGCCAGCAGACAGGCGGGACGAACCTCTGGAACCACCATATATTTT. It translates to CASRQAGRTSGTTIYF.

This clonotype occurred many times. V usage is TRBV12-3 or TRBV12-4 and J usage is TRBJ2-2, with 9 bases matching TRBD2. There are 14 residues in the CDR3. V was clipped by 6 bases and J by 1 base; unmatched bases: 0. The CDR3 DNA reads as TGTGCCAGCAGGCGGGAGGGGAACACCGGGGAGCTGTTTTTT. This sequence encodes CASRREGNTGELFF.